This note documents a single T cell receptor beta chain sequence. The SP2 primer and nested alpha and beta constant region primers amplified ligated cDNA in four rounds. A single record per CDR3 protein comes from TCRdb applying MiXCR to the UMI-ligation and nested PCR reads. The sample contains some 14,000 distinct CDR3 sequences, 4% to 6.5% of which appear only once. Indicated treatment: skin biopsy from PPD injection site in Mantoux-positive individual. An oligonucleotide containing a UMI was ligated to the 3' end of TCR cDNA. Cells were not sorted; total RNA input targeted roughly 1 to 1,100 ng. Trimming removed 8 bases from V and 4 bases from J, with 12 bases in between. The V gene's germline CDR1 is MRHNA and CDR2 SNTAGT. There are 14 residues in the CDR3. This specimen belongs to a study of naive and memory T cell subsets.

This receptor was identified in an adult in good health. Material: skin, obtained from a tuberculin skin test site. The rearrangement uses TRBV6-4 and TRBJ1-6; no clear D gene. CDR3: CASPRTGYNSPLHF. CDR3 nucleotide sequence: TGTGCCAGCCCCCGGACGGGTTATAATTCACCCCTCCACTTT.